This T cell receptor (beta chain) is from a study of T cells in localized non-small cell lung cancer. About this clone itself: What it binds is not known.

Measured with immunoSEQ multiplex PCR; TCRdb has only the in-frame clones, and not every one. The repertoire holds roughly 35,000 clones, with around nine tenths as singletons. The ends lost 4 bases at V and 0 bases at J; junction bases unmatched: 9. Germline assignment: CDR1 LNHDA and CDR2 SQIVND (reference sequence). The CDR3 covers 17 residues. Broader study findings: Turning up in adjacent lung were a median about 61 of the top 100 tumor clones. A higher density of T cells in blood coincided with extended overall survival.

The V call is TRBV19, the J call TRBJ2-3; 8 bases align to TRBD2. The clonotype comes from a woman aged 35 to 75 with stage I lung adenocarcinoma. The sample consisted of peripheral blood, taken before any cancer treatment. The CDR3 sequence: CASSTPEAGDSTDTQYF. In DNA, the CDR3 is TGTGCCAGTAGTACCCCCGAAGCGGGGGATAGCACAGATACGCAGTATTTT. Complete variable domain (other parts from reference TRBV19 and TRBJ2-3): DGGITQSPKYLFRKEGQNVTLSCEQNLNHDAMYWYRQDPGQGLRLIYYSQIVNDFQKGDIAEGYSVSREKKESFPLTVTSAQKNPTAFYLCASSTPEAGDSTDTQYFGPGTRLTVL.